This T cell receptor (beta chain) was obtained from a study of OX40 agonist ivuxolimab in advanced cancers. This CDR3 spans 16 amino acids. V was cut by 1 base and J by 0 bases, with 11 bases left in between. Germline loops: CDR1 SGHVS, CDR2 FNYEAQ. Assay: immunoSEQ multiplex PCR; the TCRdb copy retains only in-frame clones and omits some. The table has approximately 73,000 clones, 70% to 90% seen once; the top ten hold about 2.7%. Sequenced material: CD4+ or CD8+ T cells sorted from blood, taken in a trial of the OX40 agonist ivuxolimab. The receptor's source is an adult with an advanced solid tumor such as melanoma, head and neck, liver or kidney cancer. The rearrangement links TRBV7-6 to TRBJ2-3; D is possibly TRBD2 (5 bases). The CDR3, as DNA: TGTGCCAGCAGCTTAGGAGCGGCTCGCAGCACAGATACGCAGTATTTT. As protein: CASSLGAARSTDTQYF.